This T cell receptor beta chain was retrieved from a study of cytomegalovirus exposure and HLA in healthy donors. Looking at the study overall: It was reported in a later analysis that the 95 to 150 validation repertoires used the same platform as the roughly 640 first-cohort repertoires. Points from the study as a whole: Reports described diagnosis of cytomegalovirus status by the classifier as highly specific and sensitive. There were around 160 TCR beta chains listed as cytomegalovirus-associated.

With regard to this clone: Its antigen is unidentified.

The approximately 120-subject validation cohort, separate from the roughly 700-subject first cohort, included the donors. The ends were cut back, 5 bases at V and 0 bases at J, with 14 bases in the middle. This CDR3 region has 16 residues. Germline V gives CDR1 LNHDA, CDR2 SQIVND (reference sequence). Using immunoSEQ multiplex PCR, the repertoire was profiled, and TCRdb retains in-frame clones only, with some absent. The table includes more than 75,000 clones, approximately 93% detected once. This receptor was taken from a man younger than 30 in good health and CMV-seronegative. This rearrangement joins TRBV19 to TRBJ2-4; D is possibly TRBD1 (5 bases). The sequenced material came from PBMCs. CDR3 region: CASSADRSVAKNIQYF. Here the CDR3 DNA reads TGTGCCAGTAGTGCAGACAGATCCGTAGCCAAAAACATTCAGTACTTC.